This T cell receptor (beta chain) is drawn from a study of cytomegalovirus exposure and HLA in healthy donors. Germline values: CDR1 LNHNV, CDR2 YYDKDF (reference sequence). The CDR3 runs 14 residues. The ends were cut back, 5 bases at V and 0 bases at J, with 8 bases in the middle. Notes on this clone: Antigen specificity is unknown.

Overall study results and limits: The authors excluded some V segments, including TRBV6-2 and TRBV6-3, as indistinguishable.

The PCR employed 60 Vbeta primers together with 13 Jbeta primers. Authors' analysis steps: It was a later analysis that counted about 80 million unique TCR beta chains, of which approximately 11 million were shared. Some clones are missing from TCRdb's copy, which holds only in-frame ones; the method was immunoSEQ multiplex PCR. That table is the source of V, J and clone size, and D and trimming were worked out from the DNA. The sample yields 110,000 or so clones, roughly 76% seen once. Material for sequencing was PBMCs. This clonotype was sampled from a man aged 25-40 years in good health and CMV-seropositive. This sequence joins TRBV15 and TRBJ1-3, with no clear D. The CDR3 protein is CATSGPSSGNTIYF. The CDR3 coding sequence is TGTGCCACCAGCGGGCCTTCCTCTGGAAACACCATATATTTT.